Detailed here is one TCR beta chain. This sample was taken from a study of T cell responses to AZD1222 COVID-19 vaccine. TCRdb's table, derived via immunoSEQ multiplex PCR, lists solely in-frame clones and lacks some. Of roughly 60,000 clones listed, about 79% are singletons. The TCR sequence derives from an adult in good health. The sample in question was peripheral blood, obtained on day 0 of AZD1222 vaccination.

CDR3 sequence (DNA): TGTGCCAGCTCACCTCAGGGTTTGGAAAACACTGAAGCTTTCTTT. This encodes CASSPQGLENTEAFF. The rearrangement uses TRBV18 and TRBJ1-1; the D gene is possibly TRBD1 (5 bases). CDR3 length equals 15 residues. Per the germline V gene, CDR1 is KGHSH and CDR2 is LQKENI. Trimming pared 3 bases from V and 2 bases from J, leaving 13 bases between.